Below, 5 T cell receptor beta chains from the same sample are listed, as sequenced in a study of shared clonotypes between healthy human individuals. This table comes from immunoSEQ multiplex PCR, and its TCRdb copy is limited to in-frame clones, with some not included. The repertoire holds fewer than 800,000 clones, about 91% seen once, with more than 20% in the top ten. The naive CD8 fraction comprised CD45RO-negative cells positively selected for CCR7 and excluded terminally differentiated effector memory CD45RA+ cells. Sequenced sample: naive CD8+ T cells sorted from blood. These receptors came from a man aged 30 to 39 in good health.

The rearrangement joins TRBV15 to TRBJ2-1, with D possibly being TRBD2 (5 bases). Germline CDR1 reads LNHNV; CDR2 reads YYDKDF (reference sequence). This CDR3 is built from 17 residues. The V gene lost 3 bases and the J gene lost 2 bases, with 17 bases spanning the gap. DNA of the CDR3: TGTGCCACCAGCAGCTGGTTCAGCGGTGAGACCTACAATGAGCAGTTCTTC. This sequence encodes CATSSWFSGETYNEQFF.

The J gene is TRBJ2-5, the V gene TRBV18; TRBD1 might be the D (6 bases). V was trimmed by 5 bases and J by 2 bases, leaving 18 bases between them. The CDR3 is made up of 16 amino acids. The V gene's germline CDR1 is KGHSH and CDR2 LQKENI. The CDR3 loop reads CASSFKFGTPQETQYF. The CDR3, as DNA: TGTGCCAGCTCATTTAAATTCGGGACACCACAAGAGACCCAGTACTTC.

This CDR3 is CASTPTDYRDRGSSRNIQYF. CDR3 sequence (DNA): TGCGCCAGCACCCCCACGGACTACCGGGACAGGGGTAGTAGCAGAAACATTCAGTACTTC. The J gene is TRBJ2-4, the V gene TRBV10-2; TRBD1 matches 10 bases. From germline, CDR1 is WSHSY and CDR2 SAAADI. This CDR3 comprises 20 residues. Trimming took 7 bases from V and 6 from J; bases not matched to a gene: 24.

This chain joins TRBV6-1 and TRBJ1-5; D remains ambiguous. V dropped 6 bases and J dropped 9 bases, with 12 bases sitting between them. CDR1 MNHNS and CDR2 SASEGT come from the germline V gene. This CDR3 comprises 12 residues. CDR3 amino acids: CASSLSVRPQHF. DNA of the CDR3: TGTGCCAGCAGCCTCTCAGTTCGGCCCCAGCATTTT.

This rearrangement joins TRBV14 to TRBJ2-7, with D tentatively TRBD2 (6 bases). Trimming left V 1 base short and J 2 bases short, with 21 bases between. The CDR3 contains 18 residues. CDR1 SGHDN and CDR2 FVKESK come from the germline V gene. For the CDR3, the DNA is TGTGCCAGCAGCCAAGGGAACATGCGGGAAGGGGCCCCCTACGAGCAGTACTTC. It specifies CASSQGNMREGAPYEQYF.